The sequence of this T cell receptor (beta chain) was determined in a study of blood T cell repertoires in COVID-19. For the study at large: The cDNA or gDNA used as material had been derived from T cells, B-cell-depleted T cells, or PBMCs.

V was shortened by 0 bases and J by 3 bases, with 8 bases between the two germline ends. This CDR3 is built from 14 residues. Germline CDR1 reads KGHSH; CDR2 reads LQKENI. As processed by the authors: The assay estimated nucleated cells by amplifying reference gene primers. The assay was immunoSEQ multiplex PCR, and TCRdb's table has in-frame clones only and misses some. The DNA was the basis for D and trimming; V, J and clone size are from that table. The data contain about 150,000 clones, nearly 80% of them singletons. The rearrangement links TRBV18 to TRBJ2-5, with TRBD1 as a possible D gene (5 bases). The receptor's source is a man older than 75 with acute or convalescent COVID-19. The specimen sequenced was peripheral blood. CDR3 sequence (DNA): TGTGCCAGCTCACCACCGAGCAGGGAAGAGACCCAGTACTTC. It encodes CASSPPSREETQYF.